The T cell receptor (beta chain) under discussion was sequenced for a study of shared T cell receptors in the human thymus. This CDR3 is 14 amino acids long. Trimming at V came to 5 bases and at J to 7 bases, leaving 6 bases not matched to a gene. Germline CDR1 is WSHSY and CDR2 is SAAADI. Method: immunoSEQ multiplex PCR; TCRdb's copy keeps in-frame clones and lacks some. The data show some 640,000 clones, about 90% seen once. This clone was observed a single time. These same records also appear under a second study, on human thymus T cells. That paper states: Resections were taken during corrective heart surgery, and the thymus tissue came from these.

Specimen: thymocytes. V is TRBV10-2 and J is TRBJ1-5; 9 bases line up with TRBD1. This sequence originates from a boy younger than two with a congenital heart defect. The CDR3 DNA reads TGCGCCAGCAGTACCGGGACAGGGAGCCAGCCCCAGCATTTT. Encoded protein: CASSTGTGSQPQHF.